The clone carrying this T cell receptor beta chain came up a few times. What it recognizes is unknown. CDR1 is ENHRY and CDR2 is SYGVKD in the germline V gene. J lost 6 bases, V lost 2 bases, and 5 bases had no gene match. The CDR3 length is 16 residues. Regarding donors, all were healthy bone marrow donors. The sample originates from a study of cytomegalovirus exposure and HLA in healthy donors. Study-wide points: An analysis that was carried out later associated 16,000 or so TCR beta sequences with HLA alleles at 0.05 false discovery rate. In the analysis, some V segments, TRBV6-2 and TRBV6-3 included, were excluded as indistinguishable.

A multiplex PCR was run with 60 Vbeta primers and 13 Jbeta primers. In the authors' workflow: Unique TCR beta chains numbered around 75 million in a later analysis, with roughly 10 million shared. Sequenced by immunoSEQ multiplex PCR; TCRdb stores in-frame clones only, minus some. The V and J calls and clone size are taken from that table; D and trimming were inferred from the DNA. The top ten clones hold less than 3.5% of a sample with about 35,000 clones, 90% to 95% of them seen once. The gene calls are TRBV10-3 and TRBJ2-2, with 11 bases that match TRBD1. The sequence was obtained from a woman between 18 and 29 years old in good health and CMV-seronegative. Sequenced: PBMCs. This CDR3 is CAISERTGGISGELFF. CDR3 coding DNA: TGTGCCATCAGTGAGCGGACAGGGGGCATTTCCGGGGAGCTGTTTTTT.